A single sample is the source of the 5 T cell receptor beta chains below, sequenced in a study of blood T cell repertoires in COVID-19. Clones were sequenced by immunoSEQ multiplex PCR, and TCRdb holds only the in-frame ones, with some missing. The repertoire holds about 140,000 clones, roughly nine tenths seen once, with approximately 2.4% in the top ten. The sample consisted of peripheral blood. Every receptor here comes from a human donor with COVID-19, enrolled during active disease. The donor label of this sample is uncertain.

The chain carries TRBV11-2 and TRBJ2-7; 9 bases agree with TRBD1. Germline loops: CDR1 SGHAT, CDR2 FQNNGV. This CDR3 has 18 amino acids. With V trimmed by 4 bases and J by 3 bases, 16 bases remained unmatched. This CDR3 is CASSSSLGGTGSHYEQYF. The CDR3, as DNA: TGTGCCAGCAGCTCCTCCTTGGGCGGGACAGGGTCCCACTACGAGCAGTACTTC.

DNA of the CDR3: TGTGCCAGCAGCCAAAACAGGGCTGGGGCCAACGTCCTGACTTTC. It specifies CASSQNRAGANVLTF. V and J are TRBV7-3 and TRBJ2-6; D may be TRBD1 (6 bases). The V and J ends lost 5 bases and 2 bases respectively, with 10 bases between them. Germline V lookup: CDR1 SGHTA, CDR2 FQGTGA. The CDR3 has 15 residues. Filled out from reference TRBV7-3 and TRBJ2-6, the complete variable domain reads GAGVSQTPSNKVTEKGKYVELRCDPISGHTALYWYRQSLGQGPEFLIYFQGTGAADDSGLPNDRFFAVRPEGSVSTLKIQRTERGDSAVYLCASSQNRAGANVLTFGAGSRLTVL.

This clone has just one count. The chain has TRBV6-1 and TRBJ2-5; the match to TRBD2 covers 7 bases. The CDR3 extends over 14 amino acids. The V gene end was trimmed by 2 bases and the J gene end by 4 bases; junction bases not matched to a gene: 4. The V gene's germline CDR1 is MNHNS and CDR2 SASEGT. The CDR3 sequence is CASSESLAPETQYF. The CDR3 region has the DNA TGTGCCAGCAGTGAATCACTAGCGCCAGAGACCCAGTACTTC.

The V gene is TRBV15, the J gene TRBJ2-4; 9 bases align to TRBD1. Germline CDR1 is LNHNV and CDR2 is YYDKDF (reference sequence). V lost 5 bases and J lost 0; bases outside the gene matches: 23. This CDR3 is built from 22 residues. CDR3 DNA: TGTGCCACCAGCTCCCGTCTCCAAACAGGGGGCGAGGCGACAATAGCCAAAAACATTCAGTACTTC. Translation: CATSSRLQTGGEATIAKNIQYF.

The gene calls are TRBV7-6 and TRBJ1-6; D gene ambiguous. The CDR3 length is 15 residues. V was clipped by 1 base and J by 9 bases, with 13 bases between them. Germline V gene lookup returns CDR1 SGHVS and CDR2 FNYEAQ. CDR3 in DNA: TGTGCCAGCAGCTTAGGCGGCGCGGCCGGTTCACCCCTCCACTTT. Translation gives CASSLGGAAGSPLHF.